These T cell receptor beta chains were read from a single sample in a study of cytomegalovirus exposure and HLA in healthy donors. Assay used: immunoSEQ multiplex PCR; TCRdb lists only in-frame clones, some missing. This sample has 150,000 to 200,000 clones, with over 70% found just once. The sequencing sample was made of PBMCs. These receptors originate from a man aged 25 to 40 in good health and CMV-seropositive. CDR3s include the opening cysteine and the closing phenylalanine or tryptophan. The D gene is left open where the match is weak. Clone sizes are given selectively: once, few, many, or a class where the clone is expanded.

j_call	d_call	v_call	clone_size	cdr3_aa	cdr3_nt
TRBJ2-5	TRBD2	TRBV30	few	CAWSRSGLARGTQYF	TGTGCCTGGAGTAGGAGCGGACTAGCCCGAGGGACCCAGTACTTC
TRBJ2-4	-	TRBV19	few	CASSLGSWDIQYF	TGTGCCAGTAGTCTAGGGAGCTGGGACATTCAGTACTTC
TRBJ2-3	TRBD1	TRBV28	-	CASSLLGTGLPPSTDTQYF	TGTGCCAGCAGTTTACTCGGGACAGGGTTACCACCTAGCACAGATACGCAGTATTTT
TRBJ1-1	TRBD1	TRBV4-3	-	CASSLTRDSLYTEAFF	TGCGCCAGCAGCCTTACCCGGGACAGTCTATACACTGAAGCTTTCTTT
TRBJ1-1	-	TRBV11-3	-	CASSPRQSMNTEAFF	TGTGCCAGCAGCCCCAGACAGAGCATGAACACTGAAGCTTTCTTT
TRBJ2-1	TRBD2	TRBV7-6	few	CASSPSGRGNEQFF	TGTGCCAGCAGCCCTAGCGGGAGGGGGAATGAGCAGTTCTTC
TRBJ2-5	TRBD2	TRBV19	few	CASSRGLAGGEETQYF	TGTGCCAGTAGTAGGGGACTAGCGGGGGGTGAAGAGACCCAGTACTTC
TRBJ1-1	TRBD1	TRBV7-9	-	CASSLDRGDTEAFF	TGTGCCAGCAGCTTAGACAGGGGAGACACTGAAGCTTTCTTT
TRBJ1-2	TRBD1	TRBV7-2	few	CASSSLQGAEGYTF	TGTGCCAGCAGCTCATTGCAGGGGGCGGAGGGCTACACCTTC
TRBJ1-4	-	TRBV19	-	CASSTSGTEGEKLFF	TGTGCCAGTAGTACATCCGGGACGGAGGGTGAAAAACTGTTTTTT
TRBJ1-2	TRBD1	TRBV7-2	few	CASSLLGQGRYGYTF	TGTGCCAGCAGCTTATTGGGACAGGGGAGGTATGGCTACACCTTC
TRBJ2-7	TRBD2	TRBV10-2	-	CASGSSGGGYEQYF	TGCGCCAGCGGTTCTAGCGGGGGGGGATACGAGCAGTACTTC
TRBJ2-5	-	TRBV5-1	-	CASSLTGGVQETQYF	TGCGCCAGCAGCCTAACAGGGGGGGTCCAAGAGACCCAGTACTTC
TRBJ2-5	TRBD2	TRBV13	-	CASSLKREGQETQYF	TGTGCCAGCAGCTTAAAACGGGAGGGGCAAGAGACCCAGTACTTC